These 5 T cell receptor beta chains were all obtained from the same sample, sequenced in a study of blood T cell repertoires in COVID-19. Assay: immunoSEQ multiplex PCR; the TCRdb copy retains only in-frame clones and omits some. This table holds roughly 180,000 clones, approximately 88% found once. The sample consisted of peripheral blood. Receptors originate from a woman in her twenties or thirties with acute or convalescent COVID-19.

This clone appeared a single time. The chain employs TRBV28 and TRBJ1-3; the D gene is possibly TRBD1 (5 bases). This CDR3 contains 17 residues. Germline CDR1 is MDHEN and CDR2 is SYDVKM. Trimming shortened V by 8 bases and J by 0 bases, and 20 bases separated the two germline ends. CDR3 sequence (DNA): TGTGCCAGCCTACCCCCCGGGACGGACTACTCTGGAAACACCATATATTTT. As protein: CASLPPGTDYSGNTIYF. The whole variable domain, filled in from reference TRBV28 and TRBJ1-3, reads DVKVTQSSRYLVKRTGEKVFLECVQDMDHENMFWYRQDPGLGLRLIYFSYDVKMKEKGDIPEGYSVSREKKERFSLILESASTNQTSMYLCASLPPGTDYSGNTIYFGEGSWLTVV.

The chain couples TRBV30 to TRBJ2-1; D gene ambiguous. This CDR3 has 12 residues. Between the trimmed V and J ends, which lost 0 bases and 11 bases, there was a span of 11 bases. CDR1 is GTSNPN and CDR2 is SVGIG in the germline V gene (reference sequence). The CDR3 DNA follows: TGTGCCTGGAGTGTACTATTGAGGAAGCAGTTCTTC. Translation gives CAWSVLLRKQFF.

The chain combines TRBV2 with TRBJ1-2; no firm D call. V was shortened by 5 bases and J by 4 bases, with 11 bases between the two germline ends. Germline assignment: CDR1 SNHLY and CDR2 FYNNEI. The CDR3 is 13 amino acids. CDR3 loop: CASSRGQSYGYTF. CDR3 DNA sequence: TGTGCCAGCAGTCGAGGCCAGAGCTATGGCTACACCTTC.

CDR3 bases: TGTGCCAGCAGGGGGGCGGGTGAAGCTTTCTTT. The encoded protein is CASRGAGEAFF. This rearrangement joins TRBV3-1 (or the pseudogene TRBV3-2) to TRBJ1-1; D perhaps matches TRBD1 (6 bases). CDR1 is LGHDT and CDR2 is YNNKEL in the germline V gene (reference sequence). V was pared by 6 bases and J by 7 bases, with 9 bases between. This CDR3 is built from 11 residues.

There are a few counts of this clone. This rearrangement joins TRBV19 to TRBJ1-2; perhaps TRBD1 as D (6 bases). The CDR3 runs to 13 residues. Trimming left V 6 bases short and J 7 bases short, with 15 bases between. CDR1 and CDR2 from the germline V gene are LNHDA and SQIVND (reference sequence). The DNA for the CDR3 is TGTGCCAGTAGACCAACAGGGTTCGGTGGCTACACCTTC. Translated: CASRPTGFGGYTF.